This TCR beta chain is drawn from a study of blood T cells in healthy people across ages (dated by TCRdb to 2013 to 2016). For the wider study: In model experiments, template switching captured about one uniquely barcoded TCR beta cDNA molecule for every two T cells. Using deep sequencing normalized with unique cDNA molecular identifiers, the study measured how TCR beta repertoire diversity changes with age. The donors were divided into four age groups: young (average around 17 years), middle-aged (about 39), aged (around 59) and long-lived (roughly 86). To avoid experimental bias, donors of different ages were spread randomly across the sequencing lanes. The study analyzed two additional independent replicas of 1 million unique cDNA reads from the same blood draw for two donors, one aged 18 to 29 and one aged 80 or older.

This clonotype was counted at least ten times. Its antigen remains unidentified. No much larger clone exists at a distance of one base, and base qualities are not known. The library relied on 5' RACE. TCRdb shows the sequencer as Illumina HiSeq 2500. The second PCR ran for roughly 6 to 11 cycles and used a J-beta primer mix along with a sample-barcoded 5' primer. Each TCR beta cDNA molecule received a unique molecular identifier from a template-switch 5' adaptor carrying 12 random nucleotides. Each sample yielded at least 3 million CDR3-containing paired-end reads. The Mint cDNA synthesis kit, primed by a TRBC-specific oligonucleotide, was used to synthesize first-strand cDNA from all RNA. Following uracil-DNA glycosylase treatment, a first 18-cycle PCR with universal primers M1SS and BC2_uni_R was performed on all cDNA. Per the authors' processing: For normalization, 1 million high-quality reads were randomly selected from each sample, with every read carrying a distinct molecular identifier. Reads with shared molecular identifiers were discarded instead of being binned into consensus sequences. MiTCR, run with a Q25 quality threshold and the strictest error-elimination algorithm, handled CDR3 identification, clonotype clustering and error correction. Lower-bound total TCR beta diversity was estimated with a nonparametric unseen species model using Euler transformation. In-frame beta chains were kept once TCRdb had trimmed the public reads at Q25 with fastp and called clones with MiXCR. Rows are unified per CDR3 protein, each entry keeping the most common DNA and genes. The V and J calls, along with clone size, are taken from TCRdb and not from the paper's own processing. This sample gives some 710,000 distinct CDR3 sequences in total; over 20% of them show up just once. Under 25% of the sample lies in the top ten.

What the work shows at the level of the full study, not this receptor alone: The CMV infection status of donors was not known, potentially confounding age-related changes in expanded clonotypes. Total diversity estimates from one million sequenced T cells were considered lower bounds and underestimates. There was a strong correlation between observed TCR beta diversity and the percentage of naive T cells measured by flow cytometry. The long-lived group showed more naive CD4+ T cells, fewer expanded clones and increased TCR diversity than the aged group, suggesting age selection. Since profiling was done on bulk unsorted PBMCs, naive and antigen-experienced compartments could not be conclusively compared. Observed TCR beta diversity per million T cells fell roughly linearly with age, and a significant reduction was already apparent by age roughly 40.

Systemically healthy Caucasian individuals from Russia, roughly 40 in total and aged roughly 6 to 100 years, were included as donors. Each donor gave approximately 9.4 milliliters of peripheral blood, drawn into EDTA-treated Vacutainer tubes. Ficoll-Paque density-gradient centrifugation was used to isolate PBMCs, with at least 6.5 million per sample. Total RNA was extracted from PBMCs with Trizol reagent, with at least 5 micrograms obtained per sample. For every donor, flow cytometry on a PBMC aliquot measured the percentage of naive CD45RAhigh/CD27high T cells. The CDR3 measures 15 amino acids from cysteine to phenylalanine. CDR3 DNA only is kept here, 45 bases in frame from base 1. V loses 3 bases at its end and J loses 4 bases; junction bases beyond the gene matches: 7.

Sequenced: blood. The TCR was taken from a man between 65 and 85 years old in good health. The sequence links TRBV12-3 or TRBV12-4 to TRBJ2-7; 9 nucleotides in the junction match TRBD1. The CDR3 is CASSFPGQGSYEQYF. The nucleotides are TGTGCCAGCAGTTTTCCGGGACAGGGCTCGTACGAGCAGTACTTC.